The subject of this entry is one TCR beta chain. This entry comes from a study of cytomegalovirus exposure and HLA in healthy donors. Germline trimming cut 5 bases from V and 1 base from J; bases unmatched to any gene: 3. The CDR3 covers 14 residues. Germline V gene data show CDR1 as LNHDA and CDR2 as SQIVND (reference sequence). The PCR ran on 60 Vbeta and 13 Jbeta primers. The repertoire was sequenced with immunoSEQ multiplex PCR; TCRdb's copy has only in-frame clones and lacks some. In the table there are about 130,000 clones, 79% of which are singletons. V and J are TRBV19 and TRBJ1-1; 8 bases match TRBD1. What was sequenced was PBMCs. The sequence came from a man in his forties in good health and CMV-seropositive. The CDR3 sequence: CASSQGTGNTEAFF. Here the CDR3 DNA reads TGTGCCAGTAGTCAAGGGACAGGGAACACTGAAGCTTTCTTT.